The 29 T cell receptor beta chains below come from one sample, sequenced in a study of cytomegalovirus exposure and HLA in healthy donors. Both 60 Vbeta primers and 13 Jbeta primers went into the PCR. Assay used: immunoSEQ multiplex PCR; TCRdb lists only in-frame clones, some missing. The ten top clones account for around 4.9%, within a sample of tens of thousands of clones. Specimen: PBMCs. The receptors shown here come from a female donor in good health and CMV-seronegative.

This chain joins TRBV4-3 and TRBJ2-3; D might be TRBD2 (5 bases). This CDR3 comprises 14 residues. Germline V CDR1 and CDR2: LGHNA, YSLEER. The V and J ends lost 1 base and 3 bases respectively, with 8 bases between them. CDR3 sequence: CASSQGRLTDTQYF. CDR3 DNA sequence: TGCGCCAGCAGCCAAGGTAGACTAACAGATACGCAGTATTTT.

The chain is built from TRBV6-6 and TRBJ2-5, with 10 bases fitting TRBD1. The DNA end favors TRBJ2-7, so the J call may be wrong. CDR1 and CDR2 (germline): MNHNY, SVGAGI (reference sequence). The CDR3 spans 14 residues. CDR3 residues: CASTGTGARGEQYF. CDR3 DNA sequence: TGTGCCAGCACTGGGACAGGGGCAAGGGGCGAGCAGTACTTC.

The chain has TRBV15 and TRBJ2-7; D perhaps matches TRBD2 (7 bases). In germline, CDR1 is LNHNV, CDR2 YYDKDF (reference sequence). The CDR3 is 15 residues long. The V and J ends lost 5 bases and 2 bases respectively, with 16 bases between them. As DNA, the CDR3 is TGTGCCACCAGCGACGCGGGGGCCTTCCCCTACGAGCAGTACTTC. Translating gives CATSDAGAFPYEQYF.

The rearrangement uses TRBV7-9 and TRBJ1-2, with a tentative D call TRBD1 (5 bases). The V and J ends lost 1 base and 4 bases respectively, with 16 bases between them. Looked up from germline, CDR1 is SEHNR and CDR2 is FQNEAQ (reference sequence). The length of the CDR3 is 16 residues. CDR3 bases: TGTGCCAGCAGCTTAGGGGCGGGGTTTGGGGCCTATGGCTACACCTTC. This sequence encodes CASSLGAGFGAYGYTF.

V usage is TRBV6-4 and J usage is TRBJ2-3, with D unresolved. Germline V gene lookup returns CDR1 MRHNA and CDR2 SNTAGT. This CDR3 spans 14 amino acids. V was shortened by 0 bases and J by 0 bases, with 4 bases between the two germline ends. CDR3 protein: CASSDSASTDTQYF. The CDR3 DNA reads as TGTGCCAGCAGTGACTCGGCTAGCACAGATACGCAGTATTTT.

V is TRBV4-2 and J is TRBJ2-2; 11 bases match TRBD2. The CDR3 extends over 17 amino acids. V lost 3 bases, J lost 0 bases, and 3 bases stayed unmatched. Germline V lookup: CDR1 LGHNA, CDR2 YNFKEQ. CDR3 DNA sequence: TGTGCCAGCAGCCATGAACTAGCGGGGGCGAACACCGGGGAGCTGTTTTTT. Protein sequence: CASSHELAGANTGELFF.

This chain uses TRBV7-8 with TRBJ2-3; 11 bases are shared with TRBD2. Per germline, CDR1 SGHVS and CDR2 FQNEAQ. The CDR3 is 16 amino acids. Losses at the gene ends were 6 bases for V and 1 base for J; bases not matched to a gene: 6. CDR3 in amino acids: CASRALAGGRTDTQYF. The CDR3 region has the DNA TGTGCCAGCAGAGCCCTAGCGGGGGGCCGCACAGATACGCAGTATTTT.

This chain uses TRBV6-5 with TRBJ2-7, with unresolved D. Germline V lookup: CDR1 MNHEY, CDR2 SVGAGI. Deletions cut 0 bases from V and 3 bases from J, with 3 bases between. The CDR3 consists of 12 residues. CDR3 in DNA: TGTGCCAGCAGTTACTCCCACTACGAGCAGTACTTC. It is translated as CASSYSHYEQYF.

This chain connects TRBV29-1 to TRBJ1-2; 8 nucleotides match TRBD1. The CDR3 is 15 residues long. Germline lookup yields CDR1 SQVTM and CDR2 ANQGSEA. Germline trimming cut 5 bases from V and 7 bases from J; bases unmatched to any gene: 15. In DNA form, the CDR3 reads TGCAGCGTTAACATTTACCGGACAGGGATGGGTGGCTACACCTTC. Its protein is CSVNIYRTGMGGYTF.

The chain links TRBV6-1 to TRBJ1-3, with 7 bases lining up with TRBD1. The germline gives CDR1 MNHNS, CDR2 SASEGT. V lost 6 bases and J lost 1; bases outside the gene matches: 9. This CDR3 contains 16 residues. CDR3 bases: TGTGCCAGCAGGGAACACAGGGGTCGTTCTGGAAACACCATATATTTT. Protein product: CASREHRGRSGNTIYF.

This sequence joins TRBV7-9 and TRBJ2-1; 7 bases match TRBD1. Trimming cost V 5 bases and J 1 base; bases outside gene matches: 5. This CDR3 region has 15 residues. CDR1 and CDR2 from the germline V gene are SEHNR and FQNEAQ (reference sequence). The CDR3 DNA sequence: TGTGCCAGCAGCAAAACAGGGGTGTCCTACAATGAGCAGTTCTTC. Protein: CASSKTGVSYNEQFF.

CDR3 in DNA: TGTGCCAGCAGTGTTGACAGGGGCTATTCACCCCTCCACTTT. Translated, it gives CASSVDRGYSPLHF. This sequence joins TRBV2 and TRBJ1-6; TRBD1 aligns across 8 bases. Trimming took 4 bases from V and 8 from J; bases not matched to a gene: 4. This CDR3 has 14 amino acids. Germline values: CDR1 SNHLY, CDR2 FYNNEI.

V gene TRBV7-2 combines with J gene TRBJ2-1, with 12 bases that match TRBD2. CDR1 and CDR2 (germline): SGHTA, FQGNSA. CDR3 size: 15 residues. V was pared by 6 bases and J by 2 bases, with 2 bases of the junction left unmatched. CDR3 coding DNA: TGTGCCAGCAGTACTAGCGGGGGGACCTACAATGAGCAGTTCTTC. Its translation is CASSTSGGTYNEQFF.

The chain employs TRBV4-3 and TRBJ2-1, with TRBD1 matching over 8 bases. Germline-derived CDR1 and CDR2 are LGHNA and YSLEER. The CDR3 sequence is 16 residues long. After removal of 3 bases from V and 8 bases from J, the junction contained 12 bases not matched to a gene. CDR3 bases: TGCGCCAGCAGCCAGGATACCGGGACAGGTAGAGATGAGCAGTTCTTC. This encodes CASSQDTGTGRDEQFF.

This chain uses TRBV7-2 with TRBJ1-5; 7 nucleotides align to TRBD1. The V segment lost 0 bases and the J segment 6 bases; nucleotides outside the gene matches: 5. Germline CDR1 SGHTA, CDR2 FQGNSA. This CDR3 has 15 amino acids. The CDR3 region is CASSLAQAGGQPQHF. The CDR3 DNA sequence: TGTGCCAGCAGCTTAGCGCAGGCAGGGGGTCAGCCCCAGCATTTT.

The rearrangement links TRBV19 to TRBJ2-5; 8 bases agree with TRBD1. CDR3 length: 16 residues. Germline V gives CDR1 LNHDA, CDR2 SQIVND (reference sequence). V lost 8 bases to trimming and J lost 1 base; unmatched junction nucleotides: 12. The CDR3: CASGTGEPRVQETQYF. The CDR3 region has the DNA TGTGCCAGTGGGACAGGAGAACCCAGAGTCCAAGAGACCCAGTACTTC.

The J gene is TRBJ2-5, the V gene TRBV15; 8 bases are a match to TRBD1. In germline, CDR1 is LNHNV, CDR2 YYDKDF (reference sequence). CDR3 size: 13 residues. With 8 bases clipped from V and 3 bases from J, the junction kept 5 bases outside the gene matches. The CDR3 DNA follows: TGTGCCACCCGACAGGGGTCCGAAGAGACCCAGTACTTC. This gives the protein CATRQGSEETQYF.

The CDR3: CASNRMGGRGYNEQFF. CDR3 DNA sequence: TGTGCCAGCAATCGAATGGGGGGAAGGGGTTACAATGAGCAGTTCTTC. The rearrangement joins TRBV25-1 to TRBJ2-1; a possible D gene is TRBD2 (6 bases). V shed 7 bases and J shed 4 bases, with 20 bases lying between them. CDR3 length: 16 amino acids. From germline, CDR1 is MGHDK and CDR2 SYGVNS.

The chain recombines TRBV2 with TRBJ2-1; possible D gene TRBD1, 5 bases. This CDR3 spans 14 amino acids. Trimming removed 5 bases from V and 4 bases from J, with 12 bases in between. The germline V gene has CDR1 SNHLY and CDR2 FYNNEI. The DNA of the CDR3 is TGTGCCAGCAGTCCCAGGGCCTTTTACAATGAGCAGTTCTTC. Its translation: CASSPRAFYNEQFF. Full variable domain (outside the CDR3, taken from reference TRBV2 and TRBJ2-1): EPEVTQTPSHQVTQMGQEVILRCVPISNHLYFYWYRQILGQKVEFLVSFYNNEISEKSEIFDDQFSVERPDGSNFTLKIRSTKLEDSAMYFCASSPRAFYNEQFFGPGTRLTVL.

The rearrangement links TRBV18 to TRBJ1-1; D is ambiguous. Trimming pared 6 bases from V and 4 bases from J, leaving 18 bases between. Germline CDR1 is KGHSH and CDR2 is LQKENI. The CDR3 covers 15 residues. CDR3 DNA: TGTGCCAGCTCCCCCAACCCGGGGATCGCCACTGAAGCTTTCTTT. It encodes CASSPNPGIATEAFF.

As concerns this clone: The conserved closing phenylalanine or tryptophan is absent in this CDR3, likely reflecting a read error. No DNA is shown, since the ends of the CDR3 on it are uncertain; the CDR3 is the one TCRdb lists. This chain links TRBV5-1 with TRBJ2-7; the DNA was not used to check the table's D call, TRBD2. The CDR3 is 13 residues long, ends included. Germline values: CDR1 SGHRS, CDR2 YFSETQ. The chain's CDR3 is CASSLDGLAGVYH.

The rearrangement links TRBV5-4 to TRBJ2-2; 11 nucleotides align to TRBD2. This CDR3 spans 15 amino acids. J gave up 4 bases and V 4 bases, and 3 bases lay outside the gene matches. Germline values: CDR1 SGHNT, CDR2 YYREEE (reference sequence). Written as DNA, the CDR3 is TGTGCCAGCAGCAATAGCGGGGGGGCCACCGGGGAGCTGTTTTTT. Translated: CASSNSGGATGELFF.

The chain recombines TRBV28 with TRBJ1-6; the D gene is possibly TRBD1 (5 bases). V was trimmed by 6 bases and J by 4 bases, leaving 10 bases between them. Germline V gene sequence: CDR1 MDHEN, CDR2 SYDVKM. There are 14 residues in the CDR3. The CDR3 spells CASRPGSYNSPLHF. CDR3 coding DNA: TGTGCCAGCAGACCAGGGTCTTATAATTCACCCCTCCACTTT.

The chain has TRBV5-1 and TRBJ2-5, with 11 bases fitting TRBD2. Germline V gene sequence: CDR1 SGHRS, CDR2 YFSETQ. This CDR3 has 18 amino acids. V lost 1 base to trimming and J lost 5 bases; unmatched junction nucleotides: 13. The CDR3 loop reads CASSLPGGTSGVEETQYF. CDR3 nucleotides: TGCGCCAGCAGCTTGCCCGGAGGGACTAGCGGCGTCGAGGAGACCCAGTACTTC.

By frequency, this clone registers medium-sized. The J gene is TRBJ2-5, the V gene TRBV1; no DNA check was done on the table's D call, TRBD1. TRBV1 is a pseudogene segment. The CDR3 contains 16 residues. The CDR3, as DNA: TGCACCAGCAGGGCCGAACAGGGAGTCGGGGAAGAGACCCAGTACTTC. Residues: CTSRAEQGVGEETQYF.

V is TRBV5-6 and J is TRBJ2-7; D gene ambiguous. From germline, CDR1 is SGHDT and CDR2 YYEEEE. The CDR3 sequence is 13 residues long. V lost 0 bases to trimming and J lost 3 bases, with 7 bases between them. The CDR3 DNA reads as TGTGCCAGCAGCTTGGACACTAACTACGAGCAGTACTTC. The encoded protein is CASSLDTNYEQYF.

The chain carries TRBV5-4 and TRBJ2-3; 7 positions match TRBD2. Germline V gene sequence: CDR1 SGHNT, CDR2 YYREEE (reference sequence). V trimming: 5 bases; J trimming: 1 base; junction bases outside the gene matches: 7. CDR3 length equals 15 residues. For the CDR3, the DNA is TGTGCCAGCAGTCCGACTAGCTATGGCACAGATACGCAGTATTTT. Translating it yields CASSPTSYGTDTQYF.

The chain combines TRBV5-1 with TRBJ2-1; 11 nucleotides agree with TRBD2. The germline V gene has CDR1 SGHRS and CDR2 YFSETQ. This CDR3 comprises 15 residues. Unmatched junction bases numbered 4, after V lost 2 bases and J lost 6 bases. Here the CDR3 reads CASSFSGGAGNEQFF. The CDR3 DNA reads TGCGCCAGCAGCTTTAGCGGGGGGGCCGGCAATGAGCAGTTCTTC.

The chain has TRBV19 and TRBJ1-5; 7 nucleotides agree with TRBD1. The V gene end was trimmed by 5 bases and the J gene end by 4 bases; junction bases not matched to a gene: 5. This CDR3 contains 14 residues. Germline CDR1 is LNHDA and CDR2 is SQIVND (reference sequence). The CDR3 loop reads CASSSGQNNQPQHF. The CDR3 DNA sequence: TGTGCCAGTAGTTCGGGACAGAATAATCAGCCCCAGCATTTT.